This T cell receptor (delta chain) is drawn from a study of γδ T cells in repeated Plasmodium falciparum infection. TCRdb re-called the multiplex PCR reads using CATT. The sample carries about 89,000 delta-chain clones, under 1.5% recorded once. Bulk repertoires came from Vgamma9/Vdelta2+ or Vdelta2-negative gammadelta T cells flow-sorted from PBMC. Germline V lookup: CDR1 GEAIGNYY, CDR2 EKD. CDR3 size: 18 residues. After removal of 0 bases from V and 0 bases from J, the junction contained 10 bases not matched to a gene. In its sample, this clone is medium-sized. The sample was gamma-delta T cells from blood. V gene TRDV2 combines with J gene TRDJ1; 9 nucleotides agree with TRDD3. This TCR came from a pool of human donors (malaria-infected and uninfected, not separated). CDR3 amino acids: CACDTGSWGIPYTDKLIF. The CDR3 bases are TGTGCCTGTGACACCGGATCCTGGGGGATCCCGTACACCGATAAACTCATCTTT.